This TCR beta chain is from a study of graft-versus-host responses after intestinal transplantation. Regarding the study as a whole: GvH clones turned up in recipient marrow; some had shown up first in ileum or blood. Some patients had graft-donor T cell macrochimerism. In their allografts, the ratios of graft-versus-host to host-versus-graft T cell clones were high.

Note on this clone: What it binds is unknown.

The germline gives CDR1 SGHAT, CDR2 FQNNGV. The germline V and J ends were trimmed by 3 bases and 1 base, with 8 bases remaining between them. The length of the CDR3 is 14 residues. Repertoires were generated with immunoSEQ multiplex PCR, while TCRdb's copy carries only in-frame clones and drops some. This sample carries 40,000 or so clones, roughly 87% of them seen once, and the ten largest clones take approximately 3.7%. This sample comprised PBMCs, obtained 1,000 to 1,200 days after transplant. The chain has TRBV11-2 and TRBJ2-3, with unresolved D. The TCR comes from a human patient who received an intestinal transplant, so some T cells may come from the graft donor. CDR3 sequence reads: CASSLGTGTDTQYF. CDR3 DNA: TGTGCCAGCAGCTTGGGAACGGGCACAGATACGCAGTATTTT. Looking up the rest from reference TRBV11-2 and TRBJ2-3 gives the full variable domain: EAGVAQSPRYKIIEKRQSVAFWCNPISGHATLYWYQQILGQGPKLLIQFQNNGVVDDSQLPKDRFSAERLKGVDSTLKIQPAKLEDSAVYLCASSLGTGTDTQYFGPGTRLTVL.